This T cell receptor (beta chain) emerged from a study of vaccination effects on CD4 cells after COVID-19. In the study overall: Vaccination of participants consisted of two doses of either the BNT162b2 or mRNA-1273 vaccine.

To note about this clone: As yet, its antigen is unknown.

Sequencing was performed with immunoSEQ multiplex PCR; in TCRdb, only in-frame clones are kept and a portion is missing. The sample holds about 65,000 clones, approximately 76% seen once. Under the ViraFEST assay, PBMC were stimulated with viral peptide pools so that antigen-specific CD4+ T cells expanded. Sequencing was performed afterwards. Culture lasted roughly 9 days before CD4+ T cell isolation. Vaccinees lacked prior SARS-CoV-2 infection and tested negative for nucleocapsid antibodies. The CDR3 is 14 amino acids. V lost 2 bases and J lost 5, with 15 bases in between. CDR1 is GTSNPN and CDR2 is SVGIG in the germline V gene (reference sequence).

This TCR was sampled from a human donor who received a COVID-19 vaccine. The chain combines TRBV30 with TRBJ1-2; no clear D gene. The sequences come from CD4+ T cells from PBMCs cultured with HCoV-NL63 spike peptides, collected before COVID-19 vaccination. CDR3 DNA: TGTGCCTGGAGTCGCGGGTTATCGGGGTATGGCTACACCTTC. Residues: CAWSRGLSGYGYTF.